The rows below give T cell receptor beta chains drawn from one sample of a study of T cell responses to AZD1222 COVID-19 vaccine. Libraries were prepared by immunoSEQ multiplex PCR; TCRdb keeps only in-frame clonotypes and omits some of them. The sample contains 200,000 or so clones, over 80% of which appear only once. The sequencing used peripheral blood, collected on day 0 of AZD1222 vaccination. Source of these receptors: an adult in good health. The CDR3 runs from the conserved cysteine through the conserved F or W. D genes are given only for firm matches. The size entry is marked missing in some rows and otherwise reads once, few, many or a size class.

DNA: TGTGCCAGCAGCTCACGGACTAGCAGGAGCTCCTACAATGAGCAGTTCTTC; CDR3: CASSSRTSRSSYNEQFF; V: TRBV7-3; size: .; D: TRBD2; J: TRBJ2-1
DNA: TGTGCCAGCAGCTTAGGACTAGCGGGAGGGCGAGATACGCAGTATTTT; CDR3: CASSLGLAGGRDTQYF; V: TRBV7-8; size: few; D: TRBD2; J: TRBJ2-3
DNA: TGTGCCAGCAGCCAACGGGACGGCAATTCACCCCTCCACTTT; CDR3: CASSQRDGNSPLHF; V: TRBV5-4; size: .; D: .; J: TRBJ1-6
DNA: TGTGCCAGCAGCTTGGTGGGAGGGCAGTGGGGCAATCAGCCCCAGCATTTT; CDR3: CASSLVGGQWGNQPQHF; V: TRBV5-5; size: .; D: .; J: TRBJ1-5
DNA: TGTGCCAGCAGCCATTCCGGGGGCCCTCGTACTGAGCAGTTCTTC; CDR3: CASSHSGGPRTEQFF; V: TRBV11-3; size: .; D: .; J: TRBJ2-1
DNA: TGTGCCAGCTCCTTTACCGGGGACAATGAGCAGTTCTTC; CDR3: CASSFTGDNEQFF; V: TRBV6-5; size: few; D: .; J: TRBJ2-1
DNA: TGTGCCAGCAGCTTAGTTGGAGGCGGGGGGGCGCTGGTTGAGCAGTTCTTC; CDR3: CASSLVGGGGALVEQFF; V: TRBV7-2; size: .; D: TRBD2; J: TRBJ2-1
DNA: TGTGCCAGCAGTTACTCTGGACAGGTCACGCTTGAAGCTTTCTTT; CDR3: CASSYSGQVTLEAFF; V: TRBV6-6; size: .; D: TRBD1; J: TRBJ1-1
DNA: TGTGCCACGGGGGCCTCCAATGAGCAGTTCTTC; CDR3: CATGASNEQFF; V: TRBV12-3/TRBV12-4; size: .; D: .; J: TRBJ2-1
DNA: TGTGCCAGTAGTATAGCCCTACTACAGACAACTAGCAATCAGCCCCAGCATTTT; CDR3: CASSIALLQTTSNQPQHF; V: TRBV19; size: .; D: .; J: TRBJ1-5
DNA: TGTGCCAGCTCACCACCCCAGGGAGGCAATCAGCCCCAGCATTTT; CDR3: CASSPPQGGNQPQHF; V: TRBV18; size: .; D: .; J: TRBJ1-5
DNA: TGTGCCAGCTGGACCGGACTAGCGTTTAGTACAGATACGCAGTATTTT; CDR3: CASWTGLAFSTDTQYF; V: TRBV5-6; size: .; D: TRBD2; J: TRBJ2-3
DNA: TGTGCCAGCAGCCAAAATGAAGGGATCCAAGAGACCCAGTACTTC; CDR3: CASSQNEGIQETQYF; V: TRBV3-1/TRBV3-2; size: .; D: .; J: TRBJ2-5
DNA: TGCGCCAGCAACGCCGGAGTGGTCGGCACTGAAGCTTTCTTT; CDR3: CASNAGVVGTEAFF; V: TRBV5-1; size: .; D: .; J: TRBJ1-1
DNA: TGTGCCACTCAAGAGGGCGGGGCGCGGGGTCAGCCCCAGCATTTT; CDR3: CATQEGGARGQPQHF; V: TRBV6-5; size: once; D: .; J: TRBJ1-5
DNA: TGTGCCAGTAGTATAGGAGGACAGCCGAACACTGAAGCTTTCTTT; CDR3: CASSIGGQPNTEAFF; V: TRBV19; size: .; D: .; J: TRBJ1-1
DNA: TGTGCCTCCGAGGGGGGCACAGGGGTGTCTTCACCCCTCCACTTT; CDR3: CASEGGTGVSSPLHF; V: TRBV10-3; size: .; D: TRBD1; J: TRBJ1-6
DNA: TGTGCCACCAGCAGAGTACCAGATCATGGCTACACCTTC; CDR3: CATSRVPDHGYTF; V: TRBV15; size: .; D: .; J: TRBJ1-2
DNA: TGTGCCAGCAGCTTAGGTCCCCGTGGGACAGGGGGAGATACGCAGTATTTT; CDR3: CASSLGPRGTGGDTQYF; V: TRBV11-3; size: .; D: TRBD1; J: TRBJ2-3
DNA: TGTGCCAGCAGCCTCGACGGGTTAGGTGAAAAACTGTTTTTT; CDR3: CASSLDGLGEKLFF; V: TRBV7-9; size: .; D: .; J: TRBJ1-4
DNA: TGTGCCAGCAGCCAAGTCATCCTTTTGACAGGAAACTATGGCTACACCTTC; CDR3: CASSQVILLTGNYGYTF; V: TRBV3-1/TRBV3-2; size: .; D: .; J: TRBJ1-2
DNA: TGTGCCAGCACCCGGGACAGGAACACTGAAGCTTTCTTT; CDR3: CASTRDRNTEAFF; V: TRBV9; size: .; D: TRBD1; J: TRBJ1-1
DNA: TGTGCCACCCATGGGATCCTAGCGGGAGAAGAGTCCTACAATGAGCAGTTCTTC; CDR3: CATHGILAGEESYNEQFF; V: TRBV19; size: once; D: TRBD2; J: TRBJ2-1
DNA: TGTGCCAGCAGTGAAGGGAGGACTAGATACCACAATGAGCAGTTCTTC; CDR3: CASSEGRTRYHNEQFF; V: TRBV2; size: .; D: TRBD2; J: TRBJ2-1
DNA: TGTGCCAGCAGCAATACAGGGGCGAGGTTGGGCAATCAGCCCCAGCATTTT; CDR3: CASSNTGARLGNQPQHF; V: TRBV11-2; size: .; D: TRBD1; J: TRBJ1-5
DNA: TGTGCCAGCAATGACCAGGGGACAGGATTGTTTTTT; CDR3: CASNDQGTGLFF; V: TRBV12-3/TRBV12-4; size: .; D: TRBD1; J: TRBJ1-4
DNA: TGTGCCAGCAGCTTACCCCGTGGGACTAGCGCCCAGACCCAGTACTTC; CDR3: CASSLPRGTSAQTQYF; V: TRBV11-2; size: .; D: TRBD2; J: TRBJ2-5
DNA: TGTGCCAGCAGTTTAGGGACAAGAGAGACCCAGTACTTC; CDR3: CASSLGTRETQYF; V: TRBV12-3/TRBV12-4; size: .; D: .; J: TRBJ2-5
DNA: TGTGCCAGCAGCTTACCCATGGGGTTGCAAGGGCAGTTCTTC; CDR3: CASSLPMGLQGQFF; V: TRBV7-9; size: .; D: .; J: TRBJ2-1
DNA: TGCGCCAGCAGCTTGGAGGGGGTGAACACCGGGGAGCTGTTTTTT; CDR3: CASSLEGVNTGELFF; V: TRBV5-1; size: few; D: .; J: TRBJ2-2
DNA: TGTGCCAGCAGCCGACTGTTTGGGGGCACCGGGGAGCTGTTTTTT; CDR3: CASSRLFGGTGELFF; V: TRBV4-2; size: .; D: .; J: TRBJ2-2
DNA: TGTGCCAGCAGCTTGGGGAGCTCTGGAAACACCATATATTTT; CDR3: CASSLGSSGNTIYF; V: TRBV5-4; size: .; D: .; J: TRBJ1-3
DNA: TGTGCCAGTAGTTGGGGACAGGGTATCACTGAAGCTTTCTTT; CDR3: CASSWGQGITEAFF; V: TRBV19; size: .; D: TRBD1; J: TRBJ1-1
DNA: TGTGCCAGCAGCCAAGTGCTAGCGGGGAGGATCGAGCAGTACTTC; CDR3: CASSQVLAGRIEQYF; V: TRBV4-2; size: .; D: TRBD2; J: TRBJ2-7
DNA: TGTGGATACGGGGACCTCAGCACAGATACGCAGTATTTT; CDR3: CGYGDLSTDTQYF; V: TRBV28; size: .; D: .; J: TRBJ2-3
DNA: TGTGCCAGCAGTGAATTTCCGACAGCCGGTGAACCCCTCCACTTT; CDR3: CASSEFPTAGEPLHF; V: TRBV2; size: .; D: .; J: TRBJ1-6
DNA: TGTGCCAGCAGTCTAGGACTAGCGGGCTTTAGCACAGATACGCAGTATTTT; CDR3: CASSLGLAGFSTDTQYF; V: TRBV2; size: .; D: TRBD2; J: TRBJ2-3
DNA: TGTGCCAGCAGGCGACAGGGGTCAGATGAGCAGTTCTTC; CDR3: CASRRQGSDEQFF; V: TRBV11-3; size: .; D: TRBD1; J: TRBJ2-1
DNA: TGCAGTGCTAGCTACCTTGAGACCCAGTACTTC; CDR3: CSASYLETQYF; V: TRBV20-1; size: .; D: .; J: TRBJ2-5
DNA: TGTGCCAGCAGCCCCCTTACACGGGAAAACTATGGCTACACCTTC; CDR3: CASSPLTRENYGYTF; V: TRBV3-1/TRBV3-2; size: .; D: .; J: TRBJ1-2
DNA: TGTGCCAGCAGCTTGAGTTTTAGATCTGGGGCCAACGTCCTGACTTTC; CDR3: CASSLSFRSGANVLTF; V: TRBV5-8; size: .; D: .; J: TRBJ2-6
DNA: TGTGCCAGCAGACAGCACGCCGGGGAGCTGTTTTTT; CDR3: CASRQHAGELFF; V: TRBV11-2; size: .; D: .; J: TRBJ2-2
DNA: TGCGCCAGCAGCCAAGATCCTAACTACAGAGATACGCAGTATTTT; CDR3: CASSQDPNYRDTQYF; V: TRBV4-3; size: .; D: .; J: TRBJ2-3
DNA: TGTGCCAGCAGTTTAAGGGATTCCGAGCAGTACTTC; CDR3: CASSLRDSEQYF; V: TRBV28; size: once; D: .; J: TRBJ2-7
DNA: TGTGCCAGCAGCCATGAAACAAGGAACTATGGCTACACCTTC; CDR3: CASSHETRNYGYTF; V: TRBV5-5; size: .; D: .; J: TRBJ1-2
DNA: TGTGCCAGCAGTGTTACAGGGAACACTGAAGCTTTCTTT; CDR3: CASSVTGNTEAFF; V: TRBV6-4; size: once; D: .; J: TRBJ1-1
DNA: TGTGCCAGCAGTTTATCAGGGGCAGGCGGAAACACCATATATTTT; CDR3: CASSLSGAGGNTIYF; V: TRBV28; size: .; D: .; J: TRBJ1-3
DNA: TGTGCCATCACATCCGGGACAGGGGACACCGGGGAGCTGTTTTTT; CDR3: CAITSGTGDTGELFF; V: TRBV10-3; size: .; D: TRBD1; J: TRBJ2-2
DNA: TGTGCCAGCAGCCCTACTTGGGGGGCTGAGAATTCACCCCTCCACTTT; CDR3: CASSPTWGAENSPLHF; V: TRBV7-9; size: once; D: .; J: TRBJ1-6
DNA: TGTGCCTGGAGGAGGGGACGGTTGAACACCGGGGAGCTGTTTTTT; CDR3: CAWRRGRLNTGELFF; V: TRBV30; size: .; D: .; J: TRBJ2-2
DNA: TGTGCCAGCAGCTTAGATAATGGGGGCTATCAGCCCCAGCATTTT; CDR3: CASSLDNGGYQPQHF; V: TRBV7-2; size: .; D: .; J: TRBJ1-5
DNA: TGTGCCAGCAGTTGGGGGGGGAGAACTAATGAAAAACTGTTTTTT; CDR3: CASSWGGRTNEKLFF; V: TRBV28; size: .; D: .; J: TRBJ1-4
DNA: TGTGCCAGCGGGCTAGCGGGGAGCCTTAACTACGAGCAGTACTTC; CDR3: CASGLAGSLNYEQYF; V: TRBV3-1/TRBV3-2; size: .; D: TRBD2; J: TRBJ2-7
DNA: TGTGCCAGCAGCTTGGGGCGGATAAGGGGGCTCGGAGGCTACACCTTC; CDR3: CASSLGRIRGLGGYTF; V: TRBV5-4; size: .; D: TRBD1; J: TRBJ1-2